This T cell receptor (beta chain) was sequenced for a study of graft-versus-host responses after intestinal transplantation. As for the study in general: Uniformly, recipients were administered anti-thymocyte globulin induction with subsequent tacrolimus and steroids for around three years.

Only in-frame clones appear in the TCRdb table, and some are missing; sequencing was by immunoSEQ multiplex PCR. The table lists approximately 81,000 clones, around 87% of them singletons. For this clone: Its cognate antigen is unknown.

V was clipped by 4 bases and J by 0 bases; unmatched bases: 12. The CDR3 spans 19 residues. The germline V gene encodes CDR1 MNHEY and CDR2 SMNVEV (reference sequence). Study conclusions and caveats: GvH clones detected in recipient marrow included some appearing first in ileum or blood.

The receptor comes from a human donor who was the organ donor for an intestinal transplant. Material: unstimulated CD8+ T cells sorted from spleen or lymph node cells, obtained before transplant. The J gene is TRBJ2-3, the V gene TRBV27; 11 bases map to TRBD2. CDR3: CASSSPTSGENTSTDTQYF. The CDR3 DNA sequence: TGTGCCAGCAGTTCCCCGACTAGCGGGGAAAACACTAGCACAGATACGCAGTATTTT.